Presented here are 19 T cell receptor beta chains from one specimen sequenced in a study of glioma-infiltrating T cells after dendritic cell vaccination. Time point here: after dendritic cell vaccination, including at tumor progression/relapse. Sequenced by immunoSEQ multiplex PCR; TCRdb stores in-frame clones only, minus some. This table holds about 65,000 clones, 86% found once. The material was blood, obtained after dendritic cell vaccination. All receptors derive from a human donor with glioblastoma.

The chain is built from TRBV2 and TRBJ2-5; TRBD1 is a possible D gene (6 bases). Germline assignment: CDR1 SNHLY and CDR2 FYNNEI. This CDR3 has 13 residues. Trimming shortened V by 7 bases and J by 4 bases, and 13 bases separated the two germline ends. The CDR3, as DNA: TGTGCCAGCAAATACAGGGCGGGAGAGACCCAGTACTTC. Its translation: CASKYRAGETQYF.

This clone was observed a handful of times. The DNA of the CDR3 is TGTGCCAGCTCACCAGAGTCGGGGTTTTCTGGAAACACCATATATTTT. Translated, it gives CASSPESGFSGNTIYF. The rearrangement uses TRBV18 and TRBJ1-3; D not resolved. CDR3 length equals 16 residues. V was shortened by 2 bases and J by 1 base, with 12 bases between the two germline ends. Per the germline V gene, CDR1 is KGHSH and CDR2 is LQKENI.

The chain recombines TRBV30 with TRBJ1-2; possibly TRBD1 for D (5 bases). V lost 3 bases and J lost 7, with 12 bases in between. The CDR3 contains 12 residues. Germline V gives CDR1 GTSNPN, CDR2 SVGIG (reference sequence). The CDR3 sequence: CAWSQGLGGYTF. The CDR3 DNA follows: TGTGCCTGGAGCCAGGGACTGGGTGGCTACACCTTC.

The chain links TRBV6-5 to TRBJ2-7; no definite D call. Trimming left V 4 bases short and J 2 bases short, with 15 bases between. Germline CDR1 MNHEY, CDR2 SVGAGI. There are 15 residues in the CDR3. CDR3 protein: CASSSPGKVTYEQYF. CDR3 nucleotide sequence: TGTGCCAGCAGTTCCCCAGGCAAGGTAACCTACGAGCAGTACTTC.

This sequence joins TRBV6-6 and TRBJ1-4, with 9 bases aligning to TRBD1. Germline CDR1 reads MNHNY; CDR2 reads SVGAGI (reference sequence). Trimming at V came to 6 bases and at J to 8 bases, leaving 7 bases not matched to a gene. This CDR3 has 14 residues. CDR3 DNA sequence: TGTGCCAGCAGCCGGGGACAGGGCGAAGAAAAACTGTTTTTT. Protein: CASSRGQGEEKLFF.

V gene TRBV6-1 combines with J gene TRBJ1-3; 7 bases map to TRBD1. J was trimmed by 2 bases and V by 6 bases; bases with no gene match: 4. The CDR3 is made up of 14 amino acids. The germline gives CDR1 MNHNS, CDR2 SASEGT. The CDR3 protein is CASRPTGTGNTIYF. CDR3 bases: TGTGCCAGCAGGCCGACAGGGACTGGAAACACCATATATTTT.

CDR3 residues: CASSESGRAKGYTF. The CDR3 nucleotides read TGTGCCAGCAGTGAATCGGGCAGGGCAAAGGGCTACACCTTC. The chain recombines TRBV25-1 with TRBJ1-2; maybe TRBD1 (5 bases). The ends were cut back, 1 base at V and 8 bases at J, with 14 bases in the middle. The CDR3 covers 14 residues. The germline V gene has CDR1 MGHDK and CDR2 SYGVNS.

In DNA, the CDR3 is TGCGCCAGCACGGGGGGAGGGGCTACGACTGAAGCTTTCTTT. This translates into CASTGGGATTEAFF. The chain links TRBV10-2 to TRBJ1-1; possibly TRBD1 for D (5 bases). The germline CDR1 and CDR2 sequences are WSHSY and SAAADI. This CDR3 has 14 residues. V shed 7 bases and J shed 5 bases, with 17 bases lying between them.

The chain is built from TRBV5-4 and TRBJ2-5, with TRBD1 matching over 10 bases. From germline, CDR1 is SGHNT and CDR2 YYREEE (reference sequence). The CDR3 runs to 15 residues. The trim removed 0 bases at V and 5 bases at J, leaving 4 bases unmatched. The CDR3 bases are TGTGCCAGCAGCTTGGGGGGACAGGGGCGGGAGACCCAGTACTTC. Translated: CASSLGGQGRETQYF.

This chain joins TRBV6-1 and TRBJ1-2; 9 bases fit TRBD1. The CDR3 runs to 15 residues. Trimming cost V 8 bases and J 3 bases; bases outside gene matches: 10. Germline CDR1 is MNHNS and CDR2 is SASEGT. CDR3 DNA: TGTGCCAGCTGGGCAACGGGACAGGGAGACTATGGCTACACCTTC. Protein: CASWATGQGDYGYTF.

This clone was counted between two and nine times. This chain connects TRBV12-5 to TRBJ2-6; TRBD1 matches at 10 bases. Germline CDR1 and CDR2: LGHNT and FRNRAP. Trimming took 6 bases from V and 2 from J; bases not matched to a gene: 10. The CDR3 consists of 18 residues. CDR3 in DNA: TGTGCTAGTGGGGGAGGACCGGGACAGGGGCCTGGGGCCAACGTCCTGACTTTC. Protein sequence: CASGGGPGQGPGANVLTF.

The chain combines TRBV27 with TRBJ1-1; D gene ambiguous. Per the germline V gene, CDR1 is MNHEY and CDR2 is SMNVEV (reference sequence). V was shortened by 8 bases and J by 2 bases, with 27 bases between the two germline ends. The CDR3 consists of 18 residues. CDR3 sequence: CASLSRIRVPRGNTEAFF. The CDR3 DNA follows: TGTGCCAGCCTATCGAGGATCCGAGTCCCGCGGGGTAACACTGAAGCTTTCTTT.

The genes are TRBV4-3 and TRBJ2-1; 11 bases fit TRBD2. This CDR3 contains 15 residues. Germline V CDR1 and CDR2: LGHNA, YSLEER. Trimming took 0 bases from V and 6 from J; bases not matched to a gene: 1. The CDR3 DNA is TGCGCCAGCAGCCAAGATAGCGGGAGGGCCAATGAGCAGTTCTTC. This translates into CASSQDSGRANEQFF.

V is TRBV6-6 and J is TRBJ1-2; the match to TRBD1 covers 7 bases. There are 14 residues in the CDR3. Germline values: CDR1 MNHNY, CDR2 SVGAGI (reference sequence). The junction had 7 bases not matched to a gene; V was cut back by 2 bases and J by 7 bases. This chain's CDR3 is CASSYLIQGGGYTF. The CDR3, as DNA: TGTGCCAGCAGTTACCTGATCCAGGGGGGTGGCTACACCTTC.

The genes are TRBV7-6 and TRBJ2-1; 7 bases line up with TRBD1. Trimming cost V 5 bases and J 5 bases; bases outside gene matches: 12. The CDR3 contains 16 residues. In germline, CDR1 is SGHVS, CDR2 FNYEAQ. The CDR3 DNA reads as TGTGCCAGCAGCCCCCGAACGGACAGGCCCAACAATGAGCAGTTCTTC. Translating it yields CASSPRTDRPNNEQFF.

The chain is built from TRBV5-1 and TRBJ1-4; 8 bases agree with TRBD1. The germline CDR1 and CDR2 sequences are SGHRS and YFSETQ. The junction had 7 bases not matched to a gene; V was cut back by 6 bases and J by 3 bases. There are 15 residues in the CDR3. The CDR3 bases are TGCGCCAGCACCGCAGGGGGCGCGGCTAATGAAAAACTGTTTTTT. Translation: CASTAGGAANEKLFF.

V and J are TRBV18 and TRBJ2-7; 7 positions match TRBD1. The germline V gene encodes CDR1 KGHSH and CDR2 LQKENI. Trimming cost V 8 bases and J 4 bases; bases outside gene matches: 11. The CDR3 sequence is 14 residues long. CDR3 sequence reads: CASVRTGPGYEQYF. The CDR3 DNA follows: TGTGCCAGCGTTAGGACAGGACCTGGGTACGAGCAGTACTTC. The variable domain in full, with the rest retrieved from reference TRBV18 and TRBJ2-7, is NAGVMQNPRHLVRRRGQEARLRCSPMKGHSHVYWYRQLPEEGLKFMVYLQKENIIDESGMPKERFSAEFPKEGPSILRIQQVVRGDSAAYFCASVRTGPGYEQYFGPGTRLTVT.

The chain recombines TRBV4-3 with TRBJ1-6, with D perhaps TRBD1 (6 bases). Germline values: CDR1 LGHNA, CDR2 YSLEER. Trimming pared 4 bases from V and 4 bases from J, leaving 8 bases between. This CDR3 spans 14 amino acids. CDR3 residues: CASSRDRYNSPLHF. The CDR3 DNA reads as TGCGCCAGCAGCCGAGACAGGTATAATTCACCCCTCCACTTT.

The chain recombines TRBV5-4 with TRBJ2-5, with no clear D. V gave up 0 bases and J gave up 0 bases, with 6 bases separating them. CDR3 length: 14 residues. The germline V gene has CDR1 SGHNT and CDR2 YYREEE (reference sequence). The CDR3 bases are TGTGCCAGCAGCTTGGACAGAAACCAAGAGACCCAGTACTTC. Its translation is CASSLDRNQETQYF.